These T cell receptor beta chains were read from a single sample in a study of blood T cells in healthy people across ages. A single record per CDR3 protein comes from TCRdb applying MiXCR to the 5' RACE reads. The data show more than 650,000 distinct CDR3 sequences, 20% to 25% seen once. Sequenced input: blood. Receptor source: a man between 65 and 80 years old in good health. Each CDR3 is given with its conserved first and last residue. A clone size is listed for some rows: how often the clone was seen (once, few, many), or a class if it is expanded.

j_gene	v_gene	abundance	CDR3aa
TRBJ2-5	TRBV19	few	CASSIDGFGSQYF
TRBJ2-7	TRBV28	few	CASKEPGLRYEQYF
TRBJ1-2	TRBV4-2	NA	CASSQASVDYGYTF
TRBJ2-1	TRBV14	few	CASSQGSGRATYNEQFF
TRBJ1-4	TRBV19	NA	CASSPPGTNEKLFF
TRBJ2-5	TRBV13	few	CASRLTGTGETQYF
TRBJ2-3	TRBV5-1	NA	CASSLEVREADTQYF
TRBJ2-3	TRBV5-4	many	CASSLGGSDTQYF
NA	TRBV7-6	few	CASSSGLAGSDEQFF
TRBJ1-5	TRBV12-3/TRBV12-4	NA	CASSTVAQPQHF
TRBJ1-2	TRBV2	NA	CASSGTAINYGYTF
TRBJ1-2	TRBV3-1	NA	CASSQDGTGASGYTF
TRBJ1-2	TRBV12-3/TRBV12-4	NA	CASSLLRGDDGYTF
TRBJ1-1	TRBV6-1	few	CASLIRGWTEAFF
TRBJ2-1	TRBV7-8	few	CASSLVSADYNEQFF
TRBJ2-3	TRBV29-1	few	CSAPVQGLDTQYF
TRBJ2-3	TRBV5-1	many	CAGRLAQATDTQYF
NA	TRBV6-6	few	CASSYSKVAREQYF
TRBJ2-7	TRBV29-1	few	CSVDSAGATGEQYF
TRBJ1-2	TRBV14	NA	CASSQDLGQGFPYTF
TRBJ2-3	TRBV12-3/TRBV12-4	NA	CASRKDRYTDTQYF
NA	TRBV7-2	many	CASSLWPGQGYEQYF
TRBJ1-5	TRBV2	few	CASRLGLNSDSNQPQHF
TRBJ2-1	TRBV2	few	CASRLGLAGSGRQFF
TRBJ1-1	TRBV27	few	CASSPDRGRVNTEAFF
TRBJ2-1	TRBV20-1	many	CSARDWTALKGSYNEQFF
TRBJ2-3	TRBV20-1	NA	CSARTGVTDTQYF
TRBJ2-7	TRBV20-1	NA	CSARDGSGGYEQYF
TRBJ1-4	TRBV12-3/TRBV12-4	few	CASSPWTGSEKLFF
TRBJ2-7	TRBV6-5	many	CASSRSMDGSYEQYF
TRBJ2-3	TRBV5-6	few	CASSLVGGAPSDTQYF
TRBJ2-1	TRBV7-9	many	CASSQGVSENEQFF
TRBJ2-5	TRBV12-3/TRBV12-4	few	CASSPGKRLAGTQYF
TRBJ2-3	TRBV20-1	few	CSARVRATDTQYF
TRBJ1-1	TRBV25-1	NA	CASSESGTFTEAFF
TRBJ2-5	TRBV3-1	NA	CASSQGDGRRTQYF
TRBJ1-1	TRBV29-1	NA	CSVRGYGNTEAFF
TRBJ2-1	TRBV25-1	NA	CASSEVQLNNEQFF
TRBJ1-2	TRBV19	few	CASSPRGNTGTNYGYTF
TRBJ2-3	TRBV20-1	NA	CSARGTATDTQYF
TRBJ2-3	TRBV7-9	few	CASSQEQAGGQGTQYF
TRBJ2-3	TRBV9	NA	CASSPTAGVPDTQYF
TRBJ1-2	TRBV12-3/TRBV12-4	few	CASSARDRGNYGYTF
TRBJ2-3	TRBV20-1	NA	CSAGTGVTDTQYF
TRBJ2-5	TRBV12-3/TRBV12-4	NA	CASSRGTGGETQYF
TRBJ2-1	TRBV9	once	CASSVVATVGEQFF
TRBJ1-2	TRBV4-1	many	CASSPGTGFNYGYTF
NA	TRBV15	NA	CATSGVDRRRYNEQFF
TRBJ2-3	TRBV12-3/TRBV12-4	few	CASSRQGVLTDTQYF
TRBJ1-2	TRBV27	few	CASSSWTGEPFNYGYTF
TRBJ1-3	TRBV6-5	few	CASSYPSATVSGNTIYF
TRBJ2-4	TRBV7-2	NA	CASSSAENIQYF